Listed below are T cell receptor beta chains from one sample, sequenced in a study of blood T cell repertoires in COVID-19. Sequenced by immunoSEQ multiplex PCR; TCRdb stores in-frame clones only, minus some. The sample holds 180,000 or so clones, 80% to 90% seen once. The specimen sequenced was PBMCs or T cells enriched from blood (not recorded which). Receptors were obtained from a woman between 40 and 55 years old with acute COVID-19. Each CDR3 is given with its conserved first and last residue. D genes are given only for firm matches. Rows may omit the clone size; those that give it use once, few, many or a size class.

>few|TRBV27|TRBJ2-7|TRBD1
TGTGCCAGCGGCACCGGGACAGGGATATACGAGCAGTACTTC
CASGTGTGIYEQYF
>NA|TRBV11-2|TRBJ1-1|NA
TGTGCCAGCAGCTTGACACAGAACACTGAAGCTTTCTTT
CASSLTQNTEAFF
>NA|TRBV6-5|TRBJ2-1|NA
TGTGCCAGCAGTTATTTAGGGGTACCGAAAAATGAGCAGTTCTTC
CASSYLGVPKNEQFF
>NA|TRBV2|TRBJ2-2|TRBD2
TGTGCCAGCAGGGGGACTAGCACCGGGGAGCTGTTTTTT
CASRGTSTGELFF
>NA|TRBV3-1/TRBV3-2|TRBJ2-1|TRBD2
TGTGCCAGCAGCCGTAGTCTAGCGGGAGCTGGTGAGCAGTTCTTC
CASSRSLAGAGEQFF
>NA|TRBV7-8|TRBJ2-3|NA
TGTGCCACCACCCCGACTTTAGCGCTAAGCACAGATACGCAGTATTTT
CATTPTLALSTDTQYF
>once|TRBV9|TRBJ2-3|TRBD2
TGTGCCAGCAGCGTGACGGGAGGTAGCGATACGCAGTATTTT
CASSVTGGSDTQYF
>once|TRBV28|TRBJ2-7|TRBD2
TGTGCCAGCAGTCCCGGCGGGGGGGCCTCCTACGAGCAGTACTTC
CASSPGGGASYEQYF
>once|TRBV30|TRBJ2-3|NA
TGTGCCTGGACAGGGTTTGGAGATACGCAGTATTTT
CAWTGFGDTQYF
>NA|TRBV21-1|TRBJ1-2|NA
TGTGCCAGCAGCAAAGAGAGAGAACCGCGGTACTATGGCTACACCTTC
CASSKEREPRYYGYTF
>NA|TRBV29-1|TRBJ2-7|TRBD1
TGCAGCGTTGCGTACTCCGGGACAGGGATCGACGAGCAGTACTTC
CSVAYSGTGIDEQYF
>NA|TRBV12-5|TRBJ2-1|TRBD2
TGTGCTAGTGGTTTGAAGTATCTTCAGCGGGAGAGGGTTGAGCAGTTCTTC
CASGLKYLQRERVEQFF
>NA|TRBV9|TRBJ2-7|TRBD2
TGTGCCAGCAGCTCCCAAGTCCTAGCGGGGGGTCACGAGCAGTACTTC
CASSSQVLAGGHEQYF
>NA|TRBV7-3|TRBJ2-7|TRBD2
TGTGCCAGCCCTAGGAGACTAGCAAACACCTACGAGCAGTACTTC
CASPRRLANTYEQYF
>few|TRBV6-6|TRBJ2-7|TRBD1
TGTGCCAGCAGCCGACCCGGGACAGAGGATCGGCAGGTCTACGAGCAGTACTTC
CASSRPGTEDRQVYEQYF
>once|TRBV6-5|TRBJ1-6|TRBD1
TGTGCCACGAAGGGACAGGGCGGGAATAATTCACCCCTCCACTTT
CATKGQGGNNSPLHF
>NA|TRBV18|TRBJ2-7|TRBD1
TGTGCCAGCTCCCTGACAGGGGAGGACTACGAGCAGTACTTC
CASSLTGEDYEQYF
>NA|TRBV7-9|TRBJ1-1|NA
TGTGCCAGCAGCTTAGGCGCAGGGAACACTGAAGCTTTCTTT
CASSLGAGNTEAFF
>NA|TRBV4-1|TRBJ1-1|TRBD1
TGCGCCAGCAGCCAAGATCAGGGACAGAGATCCAACACTGAAGCTTTCTTT
CASSQDQGQRSNTEAFF
>NA|TRBV9|TRBJ2-7|TRBD2
TGTGCCAGCAGCCCCTCGCCGAGGACTAGCTCCTACGAGCAGTACTTC
CASSPSPRTSSYEQYF
>NA|TRBV28|TRBJ1-2|NA
TGTGCCAGCAGTTTTATCCGGGGTGGTGGCTACACCTTC
CASSFIRGGGYTF
>NA|TRBV4-3|TRBJ2-3|TRBD2
TGCGCCAGCAGCCCCCGGGGGGGAATAGCAGATACGCAGTATTTT
CASSPRGGIADTQYF
>NA|TRBV4-1|TRBJ1-1|NA
TGCGCCAGCAGCCAAGGGAGGGACACTGAAGCTTTCTTT
CASSQGRDTEAFF
>NA|TRBV9|TRBJ2-1|TRBD2
TGTGCCAGCAGCGCGCTATCTAGCGGTTACAATGAGCAGTTCTTC
CASSALSSGYNEQFF
>NA|TRBV2|TRBJ2-3|TRBD2
TGTGCCAGCTCCTGGCGGGGCACTAGCGGGGTAGCAGATACGCAGTATTTT
CASSWRGTSGVADTQYF
>NA|TRBV18|TRBJ1-6|NA
TGTGCCAGCTCACCGGGGAGCTATAATTCACCCCTCCACTTT
CASSPGSYNSPLHF
>NA|TRBV4-1|TRBJ2-7|NA
TGCGCCAGCAGCCTTCAGCCGGGACAAACCTCCTACGAGCAGTACTTC
CASSLQPGQTSYEQYF
>NA|TRBV11-2|TRBJ1-2|TRBD1
TGTGCCAGCAGCTTAGAAATGACGACAGGGGGCTTTAGCACCTTC
CASSLEMTTGGFSTF
>few|TRBV28|TRBJ1-5|NA
TGTGCCAGCAGTCCCGTAACCCCGACAGTTTCGTCCCAGCATTTT
CASSPVTPTVSSQHF
>NA|TRBV12-1|TRBJ2-1|NA
TGTGCCAGCAGCTTTAACCCGGGAGTGAGCTACAATGAGCAGTTCTTC
CASSFNPGVSYNEQFF
>NA|TRBV5-1|TRBJ1-3|TRBD1
TGCGCCAGCAGCTGGGACGGACAGGGTGCTGGAAACACCATATATTTT
CASSWDGQGAGNTIYF
>NA|TRBV7-9|TRBJ2-7|NA
TGTGCCAGCAGCCTACAGGGCCCCTACGAGCAGTACTTC
CASSLQGPYEQYF
>NA|TRBV2|TRBJ1-6|NA
TGTGCCAGCAGTGTGGAGGTCTTCTATAATTCACCCCTCCACTTT
CASSVEVFYNSPLHF
>NA|TRBV5-5|TRBJ2-7|NA
TGTGCCAGCAGCTTCTCAGGGTTCGGCAACGAGCAGTACTTC
CASSFSGFGNEQYF
>NA|TRBV29-1|TRBJ1-6|NA
TGCAGCGTTCAGACGGGTTTTAATTCACCCCTCCACTTT
CSVQTGFNSPLHF
>NA|TRBV3-1/TRBV3-2|TRBJ2-7|NA
TGTGCCAGCAGCCAAGATCGAGGGAGTAGCTACGAGCAGTACTTC
CASSQDRGSSYEQYF
>NA|TRBV4-3|TRBJ2-1|NA
TGCGCCAGCAGCCAAGATGTGCCGCCCTCGGGTTACAATGAGCAGTTCTTC
CASSQDVPPSGYNEQFF
>NA|TRBV24-1|TRBJ2-2|TRBD2
TGTGCCACCAGTGACCGTAGCGGGGGAGGGTACACCGGGGAGCTGTTTTTT
CATSDRSGGGYTGELFF
>NA|TRBV7-9|TRBJ2-7|TRBD2
TGTGCCAGCAGCTCTACTAGCGGGAAGGTCTACGAGCAGTACTTC
CASSSTSGKVYEQYF
>NA|TRBV18|TRBJ1-5|TRBD1
TGTGCCAGCTCCAGCCCCGGGACAGGGTCGCGTCAGCCCCAGCATTTT
CASSSPGTGSRQPQHF
>NA|TRBV13|TRBJ2-1|NA
TGTGCCAGCAGCGAGGAAAGGATCGGGGAGCAGTTCTTC
CASSEERIGEQFF